This T cell receptor beta chain was retrieved from a study of chemoradiotherapy in HPV16-positive cancers. Study summary: A couple of HPV16-positive patients' cells yielded candidate HPV-specific clones and common motifs. Findings of the study overall: Candidate HPV-specific clones and E7-related TCR motifs grew in tumor during treatment.

Clones were read by immunoSEQ multiplex PCR, and TCRdb kept only the in-frame ones, dropping some. The data hold tens of thousands of clones, with roughly 82% observed a single time. From germline, CDR1 is SEHNR and CDR2 FQNEAQ (reference sequence). The CDR3 runs 16 residues. A word on this clone: Its antigen is undetermined.

This clonotype was obtained from a human donor with HPV-associated anogenital cancer. The specimen was blood, collected from a patient who underwent chemoradiotherapy. The chain links TRBV7-9 to TRBJ2-5; 11 bases align to TRBD2. The J call may be incorrect, as the DNA end agrees better with TRBJ2-7. CDR3 bases: TGTGCCAGCAGCTCCGGGACTAGCGGTGGGACCTACGAGCAGTACTTC. Its protein product is CASSSGTSGGTYEQYF.